The rows below give T cell receptor beta chains drawn from one sample of a study of blood T cell repertoires in COVID-19. Only in-frame clones appear in the TCRdb table, and some are missing; sequencing was by immunoSEQ multiplex PCR. The sample lists 150,000 or so clones; roughly nine tenths were seen once. Sequencing was carried out using PBMCs or T cells enriched from blood (not recorded which). These receptors were collected from a woman aged 45-65 years who had recovered from COVID-19. Both conserved end residues are part of each CDR3. A D gene is named only where the DNA matches it firmly. The size entry is marked missing in some rows and otherwise reads once, few, many or a size class.

j_call v_call d_call clone_size cdr3_aa cdr3_nt
TRBJ2-7 TRBV20-1 TRBD1 . CSASLPGGNEQYF TGCAGTGCTAGTTTGCCAGGGGGCAACGAGCAGTACTTC
TRBJ2-1 TRBV5-8 TRBD2 . CASSAREAGGVEQFF TGTGCCAGCAGCGCCCGGGAGGCGGGAGGGGTTGAGCAGTTCTTC
TRBJ1-2 TRBV18 TRBD1 . CASSQGQGGGYTF TGTGCCAGCTCACAGGGACAGGGAGGCGGCTACACCTTC
TRBJ1-4 TRBV27 TRBD1 . CASSPGQGRSYEKLFF TGTGCCAGCTCGCCGGGACAGGGGCGCAGTTATGAAAAACTGTTTTTT
TRBJ2-1 TRBV7-9 TRBD2 once CASSYPSGRAHNEQFF TGTGCCAGCAGCTATCCAAGCGGGAGGGCTCACAATGAGCAGTTCTTC
TRBJ1-5 TRBV30 TRBD1 . CAWSTGTGNQPQHF TGTGCCTGGAGTACCGGGACAGGTAATCAGCCCCAGCATTTT
TRBJ1-1 TRBV5-1 TRBD1 . CASSLRTGENTEAFF TGCGCCAGCAGCTTGCGGACAGGTGAAAACACTGAAGCTTTCTTT
TRBJ1-6 TRBV7-8 . . CASSPSVPPLHF TGTGCCAGCAGCCCCTCCGTTCCGCCCCTCCACTTT
TRBJ2-2 TRBV5-4 . . CASSPGKALNTGELFF TGTGCCAGCAGCCCAGGAAAGGCCCTGAACACCGGGGAGCTGTTTTTT
TRBJ1-2 TRBV12-5 TRBD1 few CASGLDPTGAVGANYGYTF TGTGCTAGTGGTTTGGACCCAACAGGGGCCGTCGGGGCTAACTATGGCTACACCTTC
TRBJ1-1 TRBV11-3 . . CASSLDFFGRNTEAFF TGTGCCAGCAGCTTAGATTTTTTCGGGAGAAACACTGAAGCTTTCTTT
TRBJ2-7 TRBV10-3 . . CAAGSQGGAYEQYF TGTGCCGCAGGATCCCAGGGGGGTGCGTACGAGCAGTACTTC
TRBJ1-2 TRBV28 . . CASSPWGVRYTF TGTGCCAGCAGTCCCTGGGGGGTACGCTACACCTTC
TRBJ1-6 TRBV2 . . CASTSPAGNNSPLHF TGTGCCAGCACCTCCCCGGCAGGAAACAATTCACCCCTCCACTTT
TRBJ2-1 TRBV6-5 TRBD1 . CASTGTGPSYNEQFF TGTGCCAGCACCGGGACAGGTCCTTCCTACAATGAGCAGTTCTTC
TRBJ2-2 TRBV5-6 TRBD1 . CASSRDRNTGELFF TGTGCCAGCAGCAGGGACAGGAACACCGGGGAGCTGTTTTTT
TRBJ2-5 TRBV11-2 . . CASSSGNQETQYF TGTGCCAGCAGCTCGGGAAACCAAGAGACCCAGTACTTC
TRBJ1-3 TRBV18 TRBD1 . CASSHTGTGWTISSGNTIYF TGTGCCAGCTCACACACCGGGACAGGGTGGACTATAAGCTCTGGAAACACCATATATTTT
TRBJ1-1 TRBV21-1 . . CASNQPPNRGRNTEAFF TGTGCCAGCAACCAACCCCCTAACAGGGGGCGGAACACTGAAGCTTTCTTT
TRBJ2-1 TRBV7-6 . . CASSFRELADRLVPSYNEQFF TGTGCCAGCAGCTTCCGAGAACTAGCCGACCGACTAGTTCCATCTTACAATGAGCAGTTCTTC